A single sample gave rise to the 19 T cell receptor beta chains below, sequenced in a study of high-grade serous ovarian cancer treatment subgroups. The tumor samples were collected prior to definitive surgery or chemotherapy. The assay was immunoSEQ multiplex PCR, and TCRdb's table has in-frame clones only and misses some. The sample yields about 7,600 clones, roughly 79% seen once. Sequencing was done on a sample of tumor tissue. These receptors all come from a human donor with high-grade serous ovarian cancer.

The CDR3: CASRTGNGEQPQHF. Here the CDR3 DNA reads TGTGCCAGCAGAACAGGGAATGGAGAGCAGCCCCAGCATTTT. The chain recombines TRBV28 with TRBJ1-5; possibly TRBD1 for D (6 bases). This CDR3 contains 14 residues. Trimming stripped 6 bases from V and 7 bases from J, with 16 bases between. Germline assignment: CDR1 MDHEN and CDR2 SYDVKM. Full variable domain (outside the CDR3, taken from reference TRBV28 and TRBJ1-5): DVKVTQSSRYLVKRTGEKVFLECVQDMDHENMFWYRQDPGLGLRLIYFSYDVKMKEKGDIPEGYSVSREKKERFSLILESASTNQTSMYLCASRTGNGEQPQHFGDGTRLSIL.

The J gene is TRBJ1-4, the V gene TRBV4-2; TRBD1 is a possible D gene (5 bases). This CDR3 contains 17 residues. The V gene lost 1 base and the J gene lost 8 bases, with 20 bases spanning the gap. The germline V gene encodes CDR1 LGHNA and CDR2 YNFKEQ. CDR3 bases: TGTGCCAGCAGCCAAGTGGCGGGGGGGGGTAAGGGAGAAAAACTGTTTTTT. Encoded protein: CASSQVAGGGKGEKLFF.

This chain links TRBV5-4 with TRBJ1-4, with a possible D match to TRBD1 (6 bases). Trimming stripped 0 bases from V and 8 bases from J, with 11 bases between. Germline V gene lookup returns CDR1 SGHNT and CDR2 YYREEE (reference sequence). This CDR3 has 14 amino acids. CDR3 DNA sequence: TGTGCCAGCAGCTTGGGAGGGACACAGGAAAAACTGTTTTTT. Its translation: CASSLGGTQEKLFF.

The chain employs TRBV7-2 and TRBJ2-5; 8 bases are a match to TRBD2. This CDR3 is 13 amino acids long. Trimming at V came to 8 bases and at J to 9 bases, leaving 11 bases not matched to a gene. The germline gives CDR1 SGHTA, CDR2 FQGNSA. The CDR3 loop is CASAQGVREAQYF. Here the CDR3 DNA reads TGTGCCAGCGCCCAAGGGGTGCGGGAGGCCCAGTACTTC.

This clone was found once. The J gene is TRBJ1-2, the V gene TRBV7-9, with a weak D call TRBD1 (6 bases). The CDR3 has 14 residues. The ends were cut back, 1 base at V and 8 bases at J, with 14 bases in the middle. From germline, CDR1 is SEHNR and CDR2 FQNEAQ (reference sequence). In nucleotides, the CDR3 is TGTGCCAGCAGCTTAGGGGGGCGCGCTGAAGGCTACACCTTC. Amino acid sequence: CASSLGGRAEGYTF.

The chain has TRBV30 and TRBJ2-1; TRBD2 matches at 8 bases. This CDR3 region has 15 residues. J was trimmed by 4 bases and V by 5 bases; bases with no gene match: 10. CDR1 GTSNPN and CDR2 SVGIG come from the germline V gene (reference sequence). CDR3 sequence reads: CAWGGTGLAYNEQFF. The CDR3 bases are TGTGCCTGGGGAGGGACCGGACTAGCTTACAATGAGCAGTTCTTC.

This sequence joins TRBV11-2 and TRBJ2-3; 9 bases are shared with TRBD2. The CDR3 length is 17 residues. Trimming took 1 base from V and 5 from J; bases not matched to a gene: 10. Germline lookup yields CDR1 SGHAT and CDR2 FQNNGV. The CDR3 nucleotides read TGTGCCAGCAGCTTAGGATTCGCGGGGGGGCTGAAAGATACGCAGTATTTT. This sequence encodes CASSLGFAGGLKDTQYF.

This chain links TRBV28 with TRBJ2-6; the D gene is possibly TRBD2 (5 bases). Trimming shortened V by 10 bases and J by 0 bases, and 10 bases separated the two germline ends. Germline V CDR1 and CDR2: MDHEN, SYDVKM. The CDR3 contains 14 residues. This chain's CDR3 is CATEGYSGANVLTF. CDR3 nucleotide sequence: TGTGCCACCGAGGGTTACTCTGGGGCCAACGTCCTGACTTTC.

The CDR3 loop reads CASRGGLNTEAFF. The CDR3 DNA sequence: TGCGCCAGCAGGGGGGGTCTGAACACTGAAGCTTTCTTT. The rearrangement joins TRBV5-1 to TRBJ1-1, with D perhaps matching TRBD1 (5 bases). Germline values: CDR1 SGHRS, CDR2 YFSETQ. V lost 5 bases, J lost 0 bases, and 8 bases lay in between. The CDR3 contains 13 residues.

The V and J genes are TRBV5-4 and TRBJ1-4; D ambiguous. V shed 5 bases and J shed 5 bases, with 13 bases lying between them. This CDR3 is built from 14 residues. Germline V gene sequence: CDR1 SGHNT, CDR2 YYREEE (reference sequence). This chain's CDR3 is CASSPSLGNEKLFF. The CDR3 bases are TGTGCCAGCAGTCCGAGCCTGGGGAATGAAAAACTGTTTTTT.

The genes are TRBV15 and TRBJ2-3, with unresolved D. The CDR3 extends over 13 amino acids. V was trimmed by 2 bases and J by 0 bases, leaving 3 bases between them. CDR1 LNHNV and CDR2 YYDKDF come from the germline V gene (reference sequence). CDR3 protein: CATSRQSTDTQYF. As DNA, the CDR3 is TGTGCCACCAGCAGACAGAGCACAGATACGCAGTATTTT.

This clone was seen just once. The V call is TRBV7-8, the J call TRBJ2-7, with D tentatively TRBD2 (7 bases). Trimming stripped 5 bases from V and 5 bases from J, with 25 bases between. Per germline, CDR1 SGHVS and CDR2 FQNEAQ. The CDR3 is 17 amino acids. CDR3 residues: CASSPRWGGSDQDEQYF. The CDR3 DNA follows: TGTGCCAGCAGCCCTAGATGGGGGGGCTCAGATCAAGACGAGCAGTACTTC.

The chain has TRBV2 and TRBJ2-7, with 8 bases identical to TRBD2. Germline V gene sequence: CDR1 SNHLY, CDR2 FYNNEI. CDR3 length: 15 residues. The junction had 11 bases not matched to a gene; V was cut back by 5 bases and J by 5 bases. This CDR3 reads CASSIESGRRDEQYF. CDR3 coding DNA: TGTGCCAGCAGTATCGAGAGCGGGAGAAGAGACGAGCAGTACTTC.

This rearrangement joins TRBV18 to TRBJ2-5; D not certain. The CDR3 sequence is 12 residues long. Trimming took 0 bases from V and 5 from J, leaving 4 bases between them. The germline CDR1 and CDR2 sequences are KGHSH and LQKENI. This chain's CDR3 is CASSPPEETQYF. CDR3 sequence (DNA): TGTGCCAGCTCACCACCGGAGGAGACCCAGTACTTC.

This chain links TRBV5-1 with TRBJ2-7; 11 positions agree with TRBD1. The germline gives CDR1 SGHRS, CDR2 YFSETQ. V was pared by 0 bases and J by 4 bases, with 3 bases of the junction left unmatched. This CDR3 comprises 15 residues. The CDR3 DNA reads as TGCGCCAGCAGCTTGGAAGGGACAGGGGGGTACGAGCAGTACTTC. The encoded protein is CASSLEGTGGYEQYF. Drawing the rest from reference TRBV5-1 and TRBJ2-7, the complete variable domain is KAGVTQTPRYLIKTRGQQVTLSCSPISGHRSVSWYQQTPGQGLQFLFEYFSETQRNKGNFPGRFSGRQFSNSRSEMNVSTLELGDSALYLCASSLEGTGGYEQYFGPGTRLTVT.

The CDR3 region has the DNA TGTGCCAGCAGTTTACAGCTCACAGATACGCAGTATTTT. As protein: CASSLQLTDTQYF. The chain links TRBV28 to TRBJ2-3; D is undetermined. Between the trimmed V and J ends, which lost 2 bases and 2 bases, there was a span of 5 bases. The CDR3 length is 13 residues. The V gene's germline CDR1 is MDHEN and CDR2 SYDVKM.

This rearrangement joins TRBV4-1 to TRBJ2-3, with 9 bases fitting TRBD1. There are 17 residues in the CDR3. Germline loops: CDR1 MGHRA, CDR2 YSYEKL. Trimming removed 2 bases from V and 0 bases from J; junction bases left unmatched: 6. CDR3 nucleotide sequence: TGCGCCAGCAGCCAAACCCCGACAGGGGGAAGCACAGATACGCAGTATTTT. Encoded protein: CASSQTPTGGSTDTQYF.

The J gene is TRBJ2-2, the V gene TRBV18, with 8 bases lining up with TRBD1. With 3 bases clipped from V and 3 bases from J, the junction kept 6 bases outside the gene matches. CDR1 and CDR2 from the germline V gene are KGHSH and LQKENI. CDR3 size: 16 residues. In DNA form, the CDR3 reads TGTGCCAGCTCACCCTTATCAGGGGGCGACACCGGGGAGCTGTTTTTT. It codes for CASSPLSGGDTGELFF.

This clone was seen only a few times. This sequence joins TRBV5-4 and TRBJ2-5; D remains unclear. Trimming pared 4 bases from V and 2 bases from J, leaving 3 bases between. Germline values: CDR1 SGHNT, CDR2 YYREEE (reference sequence). This CDR3 spans 11 amino acids. CDR3: CASSDQETQYF. The CDR3 region has the DNA TGTGCCAGCAGCGATCAAGAGACCCAGTACTTC.